This is a list of T cell receptor beta chains from one sample in a study of human T cells and chemical hapten exposure. TCRdb ran MiXCR on the 5' RACE reads and lists one entry per CDR3 protein. Here the sample spans fewer than 150,000 distinct CDR3 sequences, 15% to 20% being singletons. The receptors come from a human donor in good health. The CDR3 runs from the conserved cysteine through the conserved F or W. The order of the fields is D gene, J gene, V gene, clone size, CDR3 DNA, CDR3 protein. D genes are given only for firm matches. Size tells how often a clone was seen (once, few, many) or the class of an expanded clone, and some rows leave it out.

- TRBJ1-1 TRBV7-8 few TGTGCCAGCAGCTTAGGAGACGAAGCTTTCTTT CASSLGDEAFF
- TRBJ1-2 TRBV29-1 - TGCAGCGTTGAGATCCGGGAGAACTATGGCTACACCTTC CSVEIRENYGYTF
TRBD2 TRBJ2-1 TRBV28 once TGTGCCAGCGGGACAGCAAGACTAGCGGGAGGGCCCTACAATGAGCAGTTCTTC CASGTARLAGGPYNEQFF
- TRBJ2-5 TRBV12-3/TRBV12-4 - TGTGCCAGCAGTTTATCAGGGGCCGTGGAGACCCAGTACTTC CASSLSGAVETQYF
- TRBJ2-3 TRBV6-4 - TGTGCCAGCAGTGACTTGGATGCAGATACGCAGTATTTT CASSDLDADTQYF
- TRBJ2-3 TRBV28 - TGTGCCTGCGCTGGAGCGGACATTAGCACAGATACGCAGTATTTT CACAGADISTDTQYF
- TRBJ2-6 TRBV5-1 - TGCGCCAGCAGCTTGGCTGGGGGCAATGGGGCCAACGTCCTGACTTTC CASSLAGGNGANVLTF
TRBD1 TRBJ2-5 TRBV7-9 few TGTGCCACCCGCAGGGGGAGTCTGGAGACCCAGTACTTC CATRRGSLETQYF
- TRBJ2-7 TRBV29-1 - TGCAGCGTGGCCCCCGGGGGAGGAACCTACGAGCAGTACTTC CSVAPGGGTYEQYF
- TRBJ2-7 TRBV25-1 - TGTGCCAGCACCCCTCGACAGGCCCCCTACGAGCAGTACTTC CASTPRQAPYEQYF
- TRBJ2-7 TRBV12-3/TRBV12-4 - TGTGCCAGCAGTTTACAGGGAATGCACGAGCAGTACTTC CASSLQGMHEQYF
- TRBJ2-1 TRBV5-1 - TGCGCCAGCAGGGAAGGGAACTCCTACAATGAGCAGTTCTTC CASREGNSYNEQFF
- TRBJ1-5 TRBV4-1 few TGCGCCAGCAGCCAAGGTAATGGCCAAGGGGTTCGTCAGCCCCAGCATTTT CASSQGNGQGVRQPQHF
TRBD1 TRBJ1-2 TRBV14 - TGTGCCAGCAGCCAAGAAGATCCTGGCGCGGGACAGGGATACTATGGCTACACCTTC CASSQEDPGAGQGYYGYTF
- TRBJ2-1 TRBV10-3 - TGTGCCATCAGTGCTTTAAAGGGCCCCCCCTACAATGAGCAGTTCTTC CAISALKGPPYNEQFF
- TRBJ2-7 TRBV12-3/TRBV12-4 - TGTGCCAGCAGCTTCACATCCTACGAGCAGTACTTC CASSFTSYEQYF
- TRBJ2-5 TRBV6-5 - - CASSSSGQGVSETQYF
TRBD1 TRBJ1-5 TRBV29-1 few TGCAGCGTCCTGGACAGGGTTAATCAGCCCCAGCATTTT CSVLDRVNQPQHF
TRBD2 TRBJ2-1 TRBV11-2 - TGTGCCAGCAGCTTAATCCGCGGGAGTGCGAATGAGCAGTTCTTC CASSLIRGSANEQFF
TRBD2 TRBJ2-2 TRBV20-1 few TGCAGTGCTAGGTGGGAGGGGAACACCGGGGAGCTGTTTTTT CSARWEGNTGELFF
- TRBJ1-1 TRBV5-1 - TGCGCCAGCAGCTTGGATGGGGCGGTTTCCGCTGAAGCTTTCTTT CASSLDGAVSAEAFF
- TRBJ2-3 TRBV4-1 - TGCGCCAGCAGCCAAGAGAAGCTTGGGGGCACAGATACGCAGTATTTT CASSQEKLGGTDTQYF
TRBD1 TRBJ2-6 TRBV27 few TGTGCCAGCACCCTAGGACAGGGTTCTCCTGGGGCCAACGTCCTGACTTTC CASTLGQGSPGANVLTF
- TRBJ1-6 TRBV27 few TGTGCCAGCAGTTTCCGCCGCTCCTATAATTCACCCCTCCACTTT CASSFRRSYNSPLHF
TRBD2 TRBJ2-1 TRBV27 - TGTGCCAGCAGTTTTAGGGCCTCTAGCGGGGGTTACAATGAGCAGTTCTTC CASSFRASSGGYNEQFF
- TRBJ2-2 TRBV19 - TGTGCCAGTAGTATCAACTTAATTGAGGAACCCAACACCGGGGAGCTGTTTTTT CASSINLIEEPNTGELFF
- TRBJ2-7 TRBV28 once TGTGCCAGCAGTTTAGGGAGGCCCGTCTACGAGCAGTACTTC CASSLGRPVYEQYF
TRBD2 TRBJ2-7 TRBV5-4 - TGTGCCAGCAGCGGTGATAGCGGGAGGGCGTCCTACGAGCAGTACTTC CASSGDSGRASYEQYF
TRBD1 TRBJ2-7 TRBV6-5 - TGTGCCAGCAGTTACGGGGGACAGAACTACGAGCAGTACTTC CASSYGGQNYEQYF
- TRBJ2-2 TRBV19 - TGTGCCAGTAAAGACTCCGGCACCCAGGCCGGGGAGCTGTTTTTT CASKDSGTQAGELFF
- TRBJ1-2 TRBV11-2 few TGTGCCAGCAGCTTAATACGGGGGGGGAACTATGGCTACACCTTC CASSLIRGGNYGYTF
- TRBJ2-7 TRBV28 - TGTGCCAGCAGCTCCCTGGAACTCCGGCAGGCGATCTACGAGCAGTACTTC CASSSLELRQAIYEQYF
- TRBJ1-1 TRBV2 - TGTGCCAGCAGTGAAGCGCTGACACATACTGAAGCTTTCTTT CASSEALTHTEAFF
- TRBJ1-1 TRBV6-6 many TGTGCCAGCAGTTACTCGTCCTCTATTCCCTTTGAAGCTTTCTTT CASSYSSSIPFEAFF
TRBD1 TRBJ2-3 TRBV9 - TGTGCCAGCACCCACCGGGACAGCTCTTTTGATACGCAGTATTTT CASTHRDSSFDTQYF
TRBD2 TRBJ2-1 TRBV5-6 many TGTGCCAGCAGCAACTACCGACTAGCGGACCACAATGAGCAGTTCTTC CASSNYRLADHNEQFF
TRBD1 TRBJ1-2 TRBV27 - TGTGCCAGCAGTTTCGGCAGGGGGCTTGTCGGCTACACCTTC CASSFGRGLVGYTF
- TRBJ2-5 TRBV20-1 few TGCAGTGCCGAAAACCGCGTCGGCGGCGGTGTGACCCAGTACTTC CSAENRVGGGVTQYF
- TRBJ2-7 TRBV6-6 few TGTGCCAGCAGTTACGATCCGGGTAACGAGCAGTACTTC CASSYDPGNEQYF
- TRBJ2-7 TRBV21-1 - TGTGCCAACTTACGAGACAGGCGCGAGCAGTACTTC CANLRDRREQYF
TRBD2 TRBJ2-7 TRBV10-3 once TGTGCCATCAGTCAGCGGGAGGATGCGAACGAGCAGTACTTC CAISQREDANEQYF
TRBD2 TRBJ2-3 TRBV5-1 - TGCGCCAGCAGCACTAGCGGGAGATCCCCAGATACGCAGTATTTT CASSTSGRSPDTQYF
- TRBJ1-1 TRBV6-6 - TGTGCCAGCAGTCCAGGACAGTTTGAAGCTTTCTTT CASSPGQFEAFF
- TRBJ2-5 TRBV7-9 few TGTGCCAGCAGCTTCCCTAGGCGGGCGGCGCGGGAGACCCAGTACTTC CASSFPRRAARETQYF
TRBD2 TRBJ2-7 TRBV4-1 - TGCGCCAGCAGCCAAAAGGCCGGGACTAGCGGGAGGTACGAGCAGTACTTC CASSQKAGTSGRYEQYF
- TRBJ1-2 TRBV5-4 few TGTGCCAGCAGCCCTCTCCAGGGGAACTATGGCTACACCTTC CASSPLQGNYGYTF
TRBD1 TRBJ1-5 TRBV6-5 - TGTGCCAGCGGAAGACAGGGAGGCAATCAGCCCCAGCATTTT CASGRQGGNQPQHF
- TRBJ1-1 TRBV21-1 - TGTGCCAGCAGCAAAGTCCCCGGAGCGAACACTGAAGCTTTCTTT CASSKVPGANTEAFF
TRBD2 TRBJ2-7 TRBV11-1 - TGTGCCAGCAGCGGTATATGGCTAGCGGGAGGCGAGCAGTACTTC CASSGIWLAGGEQYF
- TRBJ2-3 TRBV5-1 few TGCGCCAGCAGCTTGGGATTCTCTAGCACAGATACGCAGTATTTT CASSLGFSSTDTQYF
TRBD1 TRBJ1-1 TRBV18 few TGTGCCAGCTCACCTCTCCCGGGACAGGGGAACACTGAAGCTTTCTTT CASSPLPGQGNTEAFF
TRBD1 TRBJ1-5 TRBV28 once TGTGCCAGCGGGGACTTATTGGGACAGCGAAACAATCAGCCCCAGCATTTT CASGDLLGQRNNQPQHF
TRBD2 TRBJ2-1 TRBV12-3/TRBV12-4 - TGTGCCAGCAGTTTGATGGGAGCGGGAGGGCCCCTCAATGAGCAGTTCTTC CASSLMGAGGPLNEQFF
- TRBJ1-3 TRBV7-9 - TGTGCCAGCAGCACCCGACAGGCTCAGACCATATATTTT CASSTRQAQTIYF
- TRBJ2-7 TRBV28 few TGTGCCAGCAGCAGGTGGGAGGTACCTTACGAGCAGTACTTC CASSRWEVPYEQYF
- TRBJ1-1 TRBV20-1 few TGCAGTGCTAGTCCAGGGACCACTGAAGCTTTCTTT CSASPGTTEAFF
TRBD2 TRBJ2-5 TRBV11-2 - TGTGCCAGCAGCTTAGGAGCGGGAGGGCCTGAGACCCAGTACTTC CASSLGAGGPETQYF
- TRBJ2-7 TRBV28 few TGTGCCAGCACGGGCGCGTCCTACGAGCAGTACTTC CASTGASYEQYF
- TRBJ2-1 TRBV28 few TGTGCCAGCAGTTTGTTTGGCACGAGCTCCTACAATGAGCAGTTCTTC CASSLFGTSSYNEQFF
TRBD1 TRBJ2-1 TRBV30 - TGTGCCTGGAGTCCGGGACAGGGTGATCAGGTGCAGTTCTTC CAWSPGQGDQVQFF